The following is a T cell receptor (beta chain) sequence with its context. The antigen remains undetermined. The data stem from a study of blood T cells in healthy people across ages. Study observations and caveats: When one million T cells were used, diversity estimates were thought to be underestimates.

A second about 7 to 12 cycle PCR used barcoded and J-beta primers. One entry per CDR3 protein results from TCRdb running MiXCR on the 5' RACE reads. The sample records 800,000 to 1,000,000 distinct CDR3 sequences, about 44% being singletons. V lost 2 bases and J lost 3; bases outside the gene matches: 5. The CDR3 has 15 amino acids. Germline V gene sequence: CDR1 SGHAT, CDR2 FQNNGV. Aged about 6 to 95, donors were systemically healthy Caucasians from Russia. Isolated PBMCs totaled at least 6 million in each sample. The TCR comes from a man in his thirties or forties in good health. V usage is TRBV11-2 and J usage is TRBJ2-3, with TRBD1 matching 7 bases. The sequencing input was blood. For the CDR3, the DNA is TGTGCCAGCAGCTTAATGGGACAGCGAACAGATACGCAGTATTTT. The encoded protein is CASSLMGQRTDTQYF.